This entry describes one TCR beta chain. Its antigen is unknown. The record originates from a study of T cell repertoires in cytomegalovirus infection. Overall study context: Public TCR beta signatures were indicative of both CMV infection and a matching HLA type.

The study's findings and limits: Individuals carrying CMV plus the relevant HLA were identified by cumulative frequency of public TCR beta families.

Trimming removed 7 bases at V and 0 bases at J, with 16 bases between. There are 16 residues in the CDR3. Germline-derived CDR1 and CDR2 are SNHLY and FYNNEI. Each CDR3 protein gets one entry after TCRdb re-called the reads with MiXCR. The table lists around 530,000 distinct CDR3 sequences, about 15% of them singletons, with 20% to 30% in the top ten. The source is a human donor in good health (CMV status not recorded). Some clones in this sample may be carry-over from other donors' samples. Sequencing was performed on CD8+ T cells from PBMCs. The chain employs TRBV2 and TRBJ1-5; D is perhaps TRBD1 (6 bases). The CDR3 DNA sequence: TGTGCCAGCAACGAAAGAGGGGGGCATAGCAATCAGCCCCAGCATTTT. Translating gives CASNERGGHSNQPQHF.